The 21 T cell receptor beta chains listed next were all sequenced from one sample in a study of T cell responses to AZD1222 COVID-19 vaccine. Assay: immunoSEQ multiplex PCR; the TCRdb copy retains only in-frame clones and omits some. This table has approximately 190,000 clones, around 94% appearing once. This material consisted of peripheral blood, taken 28 days after the second dose of the MenACWY control vaccine. The source is an adult who received the MenACWY meningococcal vaccine as a control.

This clone was detected only once. The V and J genes are TRBV13 and TRBJ1-1; TRBD1 is a possible D gene (5 bases). Germline CDR1 and CDR2: PRHDT and FYEKMQ (reference sequence). The CDR3 length is 15 residues. Trimming stripped 4 bases from V and 4 bases from J, with 16 bases between. For the CDR3, the DNA is TGTGCCAGCAGCTCCCTGGGACGGGTTCCCACTGAAGCTTTCTTT. Translated, it gives CASSSLGRVPTEAFF. Together with reference TRBV13 and TRBJ1-1, the CDR3 gives the full variable domain: AAGVIQSPRHLIKEKRETATLKCYPIPRHDTVYWYQQGPGQDPQFLISFYEKMQSDKGSIPDRFSAQQFSDYHSELNMSSLELGDSALYFCASSSLGRVPTEAFFGQGTRLTVV.

This chain uses TRBV7-9 with TRBJ1-4; 11 positions match TRBD1. CDR3 length: 14 residues. The V gene's germline CDR1 is SEHNR and CDR2 FQNEAQ (reference sequence). Trimming cost V 5 bases and J 6 bases; bases outside gene matches: 2. The CDR3 DNA sequence: TGTGCCAGCAGCCGGACAGGGGGCCATGAAAAACTGTTTTTT. It encodes CASSRTGGHEKLFF.

V and J are TRBV10-3 and TRBJ1-5; D is undetermined. V was pared by 0 bases and J by 1 base, with 7 bases between. CDR1 ENHRY and CDR2 SYGVKD come from the germline V gene. The CDR3 runs 15 residues. Written as DNA, the CDR3 is TGTGCCATCAGTGAGTCAGGACGGAGCAATCAGCCCCAGCATTTT. Amino acid sequence: CAISESGRSNQPQHF.

This chain links TRBV18 with TRBJ2-7, with 10 bases lining up with TRBD2. CDR3 length: 15 residues. Germline V gives CDR1 KGHSH, CDR2 LQKENI. V gave up 3 bases and J gave up 3 bases; unmatched junction bases: 5. Written as DNA, the CDR3 is TGTGCCAGCTCACCTACTAGCGGGGCCATCTACGAGCAGTACTTC. Residues: CASSPTSGAIYEQYF.

The gene calls are TRBV7-8 and TRBJ1-4; D gene unclear. There are 16 residues in the CDR3. The germline V gene encodes CDR1 SGHVS and CDR2 FQNEAQ. Trimming took 2 bases from V and 6 from J, leaving 16 bases between them. This CDR3 reads CASSLNAPKRDEKLFF. Here the CDR3 DNA reads TGTGCCAGCAGCTTAAATGCCCCAAAGAGGGATGAAAAACTGTTTTTT.

The chain carries TRBV24-1 and TRBJ2-1, with 10 bases lining up with TRBD2. V lost 6 bases to trimming and J lost 5 bases; unmatched junction nucleotides: 6. The CDR3 has 15 residues. Germline V gives CDR1 KGHDR, CDR2 SFDVKD. The CDR3 loop reads CATSISGLADNEQFF. CDR3 sequence (DNA): TGTGCCACCAGTATCTCCGGACTAGCGGACAATGAGCAGTTCTTC.

The rearrangement uses TRBV5-5 and TRBJ2-7; the D call may be TRBD1 or TRBD2 (5 bases each). V was shortened by 0 bases and J by 0 bases, with 13 bases between the two germline ends. The V gene's germline CDR1 is SGHKS and CDR2 YYEKEE (reference sequence). The CDR3 has 16 residues. The CDR3 region has the DNA TGTGCCAGCAGCTTGGAAGGGACCACTGTCTCCTACGAGCAGTACTTC. It yields the protein CASSLEGTTVSYEQYF.

This sequence joins TRBV10-3 and TRBJ2-7, with D possibly matching TRBD1 (5 bases). V dropped 4 bases and J dropped 3 bases, with 16 bases sitting between them. The CDR3 is 15 amino acids. Germline V gene data show CDR1 as ENHRY and CDR2 as SYGVKD. The CDR3 spells CAISGAVGQFYEQYF. In DNA, the CDR3 is TGTGCCATCAGTGGGGCCGTGGGGCAGTTCTACGAGCAGTACTTC.

The rearrangement joins TRBV14 to TRBJ1-1; D gene unclear. V gave up 2 bases and J gave up 5 bases, with 9 bases separating them. Germline-derived CDR1 and CDR2 are SGHDN and FVKESK. This CDR3 region has 13 residues. DNA for the CDR3: TGTGCCAGCAGCCAATCCAGGTTGACTGAAGCTTTCTTT. Protein product: CASSQSRLTEAFF. The whole variable domain, filled in from reference TRBV14 and TRBJ1-1, reads EAGVTQFPSHSVIEKGQTVTLRCDPISGHDNLYWYRRVMGKEIKFLLHFVKESKQDESGMPNNRFLAERTGGTYSTLKVQPAELEDSGVYFCASSQSRLTEAFFGQGTRLTVV.

This chain uses TRBV7-2 with TRBJ2-3, with D hard to call. V was cut by 3 bases and J by 0 bases, with 10 bases left in between. CDR1 and CDR2 (germline): SGHTA, FQGNSA. This CDR3 contains 15 residues. CDR3 sequence reads: CASSLYESSTDTQYF. CDR3 bases: TGTGCCAGCAGCTTGTACGAATCTAGCACAGATACGCAGTATTTT.

The CDR3 region is CASSPWVGGNYGYTF. In nucleotides, the CDR3 is TGTGCCAGTAGTCCCTGGGTCGGCGGGAACTATGGCTACACCTTC. The V call is TRBV19, the J call TRBJ1-2; unclear D gene. The CDR3 extends over 15 amino acids. Germline assignment: CDR1 LNHDA and CDR2 SQIVND (reference sequence). V gave up 5 bases and J gave up 2 bases, with 15 bases separating them.

This chain links TRBV27 with TRBJ1-4, with D perhaps matching TRBD1 (6 bases). Between the trimmed V and J ends, which lost 8 bases and 6 bases, there was a span of 16 bases. Germline CDR1 and CDR2: MNHEY and SMNVEV (reference sequence). The CDR3 is 14 residues long. The CDR3 is CASGRQVWDEKLFF. CDR3 coding DNA: TGTGCCAGCGGGAGACAGGTTTGGGATGAAAAACTGTTTTTT.

The chain recombines TRBV3-1 (or the pseudogene TRBV3-2) with TRBJ1-1, with D possibly TRBD1 on 5 matching bases. The germline gives CDR1 LGHDT, CDR2 YNNKEL (reference sequence). V lost 1 base and J lost 7, with 7 bases in between. The CDR3 contains 12 residues. CDR3 sequence (DNA): TGTGCCAGCAGCCAAGCGGGGCGTGAAGCTTTCTTT. Translation: CASSQAGREAFF.

The J gene is TRBJ1-2, the V gene TRBV6-2 or TRBV6-3; tentatively, D is TRBD1 (5 bases). There are 15 residues in the CDR3. Trimming took off 2 bases at V and 2 bases at J, with 12 bases between the two ends. Per germline, CDR1 MNHEY and CDR2 SVGEGT. The CDR3 reads CASSYGKGRNYGYTF. CDR3 nucleotides: TGTGCCAGCAGTTACGGGAAGGGGAGGAACTATGGCTACACCTTC.

This clone was counted once. This same CDR3 is encoded by further DNA sequences in the sample. The V gene is TRBV7-6, the J gene TRBJ1-3, with TRBD1 matching over 8 bases. In germline, CDR1 is SGHVS, CDR2 FNYEAQ. This CDR3 is 15 amino acids long. J gave up 2 bases and V 3 bases, and 3 bases lay outside the gene matches. As DNA, the CDR3 is TGTGCCAGCAGCTTCGGACAGGGCGCTGGAAACACCATATATTTT. It yields the protein CASSFGQGAGNTIYF.

This sequence joins TRBV18 and TRBJ1-3, with D possibly TRBD1 on 5 matching bases. The germline V and J ends were trimmed by 2 bases and 0 bases, with 20 bases remaining between them. The CDR3 has 19 residues. The V gene's germline CDR1 is KGHSH and CDR2 LQKENI. Written as DNA, the CDR3 is TGTGCCAGCTCACCAATAGCATCGGGCAGGACAAGCTCTGGAAACACCATATATTTT. The encoded protein is CASSPIASGRTSSGNTIYF.

CDR3 sequence reads: CASSISDNNYGYTF. The CDR3 DNA reads as TGTGCCAGTAGTATAAGCGACAACAACTATGGCTACACCTTC. This chain joins TRBV19 and TRBJ1-2; D gene ambiguous. This CDR3 is built from 14 residues. Germline V gives CDR1 LNHDA, CDR2 SQIVND (reference sequence). Trimming stripped 2 bases from V and 2 bases from J, with 9 bases between. Complete variable domain (other parts from reference TRBV19 and TRBJ1-2): DGGITQSPKYLFRKEGQNVTLSCEQNLNHDAMYWYRQDPGQGLRLIYYSQIVNDFQKGDIAEGYSVSREKKESFPLTVTSAQKNPTAFYLCASSISDNNYGYTFGSGTRLTVV.

The chain uses TRBV3-1 (or the pseudogene TRBV3-2) and TRBJ1-2, with a tentative D call TRBD1 (5 bases). Trimming shortened V by 3 bases and J by 8 bases, and 10 bases separated the two germline ends. Germline CDR1 is LGHDT and CDR2 is YNNKEL (reference sequence). This CDR3 region has 12 residues. The CDR3 DNA reads as TGTGCCAGCAGCCACCCCAGGGTGGGCTACACCTTC. As protein: CASSHPRVGYTF.

The rearrangement links TRBV10-1 to TRBJ1-1, with D unclear. V shed 5 bases and J shed 0 bases, with 7 bases lying between them. Germline lookup yields CDR1 WNHNN and CDR2 SYGVQD (reference sequence). The CDR3 is 13 amino acids. CDR3 loop: CASSPAVNTEAFF. The CDR3 DNA sequence: TGCGCCAGCAGTCCGGCGGTGAACACTGAAGCTTTCTTT.

The genes are TRBV12-5 and TRBJ2-5, with D hard to call. Germline V gives CDR1 LGHNT, CDR2 FRNRAP. V lost 6 bases and J 4 bases, leaving 9 bases between the germline ends. This CDR3 region has 12 residues. The CDR3 loop reads CASGPDGETQYF. In DNA, the CDR3 is TGTGCTAGTGGCCCCGATGGAGAGACCCAGTACTTC. The whole variable domain, filled in from reference TRBV12-5 and TRBJ2-5, reads DARVTQTPRHKVTEMGQEVTMRCQPILGHNTVFWYRQTMMQGLELLAYFRNRAPLDDSGMPKDRFSAEMPDATLATLKIQPSEPRDSAVYFCASGPDGETQYFGPGTRLLVL.

The gene calls are TRBV6-6 and TRBJ2-5; D is perhaps TRBD1 (5 bases). The CDR3 is made up of 15 amino acids. The V end lost 2 bases, the J end lost 5 bases, and 15 bases lay between the germline ends. Germline V gene data show CDR1 as MNHNY and CDR2 as SVGAGI (reference sequence). CDR3 nucleotides: TGTGCCAGCAGTTACGGCAGGGCCGCCGTTGAGACCCAGTACTTC. Protein sequence: CASSYGRAAVETQYF.